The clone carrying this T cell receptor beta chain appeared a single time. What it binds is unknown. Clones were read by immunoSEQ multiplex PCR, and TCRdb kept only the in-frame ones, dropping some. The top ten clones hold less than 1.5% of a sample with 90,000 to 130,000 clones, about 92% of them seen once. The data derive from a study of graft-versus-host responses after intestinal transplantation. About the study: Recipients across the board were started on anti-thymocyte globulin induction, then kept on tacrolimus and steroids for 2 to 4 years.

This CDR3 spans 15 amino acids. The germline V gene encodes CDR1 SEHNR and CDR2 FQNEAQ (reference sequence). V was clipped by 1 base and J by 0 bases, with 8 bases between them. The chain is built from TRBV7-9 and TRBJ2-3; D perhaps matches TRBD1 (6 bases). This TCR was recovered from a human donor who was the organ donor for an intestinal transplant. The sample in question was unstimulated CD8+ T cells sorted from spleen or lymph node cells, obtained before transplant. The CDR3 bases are TGTGCCAGCAGCTTAGTTACAGGGAGCACAGATACGCAGTATTTT. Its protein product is CASSLVTGSTDTQYF.